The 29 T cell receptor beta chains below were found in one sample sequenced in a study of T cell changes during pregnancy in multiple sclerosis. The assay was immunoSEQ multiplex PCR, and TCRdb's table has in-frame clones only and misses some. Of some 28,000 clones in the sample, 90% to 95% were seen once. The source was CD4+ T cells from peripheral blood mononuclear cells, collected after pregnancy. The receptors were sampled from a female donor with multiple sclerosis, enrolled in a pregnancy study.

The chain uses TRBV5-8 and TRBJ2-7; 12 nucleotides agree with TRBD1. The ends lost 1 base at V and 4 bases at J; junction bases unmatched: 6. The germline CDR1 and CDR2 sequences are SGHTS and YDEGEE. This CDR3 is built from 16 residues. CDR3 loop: CASSLPGQGAQYEQYF. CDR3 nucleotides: TGTGCCAGCAGCTTGCCGGGACAGGGGGCGCAGTACGAGCAGTACTTC.

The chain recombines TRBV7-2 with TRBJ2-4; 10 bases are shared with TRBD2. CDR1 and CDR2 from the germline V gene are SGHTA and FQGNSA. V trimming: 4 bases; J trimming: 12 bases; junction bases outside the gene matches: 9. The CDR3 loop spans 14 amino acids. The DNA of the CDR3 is TGTGCCAGCAGCTCCGGAACTAGCGGGGTCCCTCAGTACTTC. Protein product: CASSSGTSGVPQYF.

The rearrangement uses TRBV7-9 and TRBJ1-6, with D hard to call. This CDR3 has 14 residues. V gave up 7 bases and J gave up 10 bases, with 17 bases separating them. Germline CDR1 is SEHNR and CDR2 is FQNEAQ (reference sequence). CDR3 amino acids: CASNDGSFGSPLHF. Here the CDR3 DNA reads TGTGCCAGCAATGATGGCAGTTTTGGCTCACCCCTCCACTTT.

The CDR3 DNA follows: TGTGCCAGCAGCTCAAACAGCTTCTATGGCTACACCTTC. Translation: CASSSNSFYGYTF. The chain combines TRBV11-2 with TRBJ1-2, with no clear D. CDR1 and CDR2 (germline): SGHAT, FQNNGV. The CDR3 has 13 residues. V lost 4 bases to trimming and J lost 4 bases, with 10 bases between them.

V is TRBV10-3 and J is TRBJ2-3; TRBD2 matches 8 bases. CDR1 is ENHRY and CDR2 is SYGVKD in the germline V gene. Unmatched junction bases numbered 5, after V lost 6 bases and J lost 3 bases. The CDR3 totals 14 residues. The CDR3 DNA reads TGTGCCATCAGAACCACTAGCGGTACAGATACGCAGTATTTT. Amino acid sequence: CAIRTTSGTDTQYF.

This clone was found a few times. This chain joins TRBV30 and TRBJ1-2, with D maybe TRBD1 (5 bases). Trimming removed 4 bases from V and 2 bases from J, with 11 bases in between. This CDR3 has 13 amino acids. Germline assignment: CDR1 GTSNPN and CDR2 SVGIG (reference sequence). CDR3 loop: CAWIPGGNYGYTF. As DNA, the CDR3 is TGTGCCTGGATCCCGGGGGGGAACTATGGCTACACCTTC.

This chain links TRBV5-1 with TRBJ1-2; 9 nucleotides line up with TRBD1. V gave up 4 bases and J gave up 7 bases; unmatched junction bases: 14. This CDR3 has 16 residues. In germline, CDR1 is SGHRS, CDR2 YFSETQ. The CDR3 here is CASSPPQGQGKFGYTF. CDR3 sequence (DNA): TGCGCCAGCAGCCCCCCCCAGGGACAGGGAAAGTTTGGCTACACCTTC. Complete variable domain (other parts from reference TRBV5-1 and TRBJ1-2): KAGVTQTPRYLIKTRGQQVTLSCSPISGHRSVSWYQQTPGQGLQFLFEYFSETQRNKGNFPGRFSGRQFSNSRSEMNVSTLELGDSALYLCASSPPQGQGKFGYTFGSGTRLTVV.

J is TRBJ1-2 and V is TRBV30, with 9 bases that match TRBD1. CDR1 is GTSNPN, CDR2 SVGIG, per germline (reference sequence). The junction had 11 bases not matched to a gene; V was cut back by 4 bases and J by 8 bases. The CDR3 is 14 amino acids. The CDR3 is CAWKGQGRLGGYTF. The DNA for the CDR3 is TGTGCCTGGAAGGGACAGGGAAGGCTTGGGGGCTACACCTTC.

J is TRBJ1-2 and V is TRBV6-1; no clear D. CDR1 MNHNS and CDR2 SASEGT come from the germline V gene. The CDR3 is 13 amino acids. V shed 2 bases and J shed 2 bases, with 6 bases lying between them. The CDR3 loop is CASSENRNYGYTF. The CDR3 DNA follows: TGTGCCAGCAGTGAAAACAGAAACTATGGCTACACCTTC.

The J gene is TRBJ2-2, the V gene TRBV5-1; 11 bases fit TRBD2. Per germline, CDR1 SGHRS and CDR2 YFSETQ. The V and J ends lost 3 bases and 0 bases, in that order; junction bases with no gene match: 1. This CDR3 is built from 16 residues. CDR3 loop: CASSSLAGANTGELFF. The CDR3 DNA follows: TGCGCCAGCAGCTCACTAGCGGGGGCGAACACCGGGGAGCTGTTTTTT.

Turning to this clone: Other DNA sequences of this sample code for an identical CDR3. CDR3 loop: CSARRETQYF. The CDR3 DNA reads TGCAGTGCTAGACGAGAGACCCAGTACTTC. This sequence joins TRBV20-1 and TRBJ2-5; D unresolved. With 2 bases removed from V and 4 bases from J, the gap between germline ends came to 2 bases. CDR3 size: 10 residues. Germline CDR1 DFQATT, CDR2 SNEGSKA (reference sequence).

This chain's CDR3 is CASSLSQGTAETQYF. Written as DNA, the CDR3 is TGTGCCAGCAGTTTATCGCAGGGGACGGCGGAGACCCAGTACTTC. The genes are TRBV27 and TRBJ2-5; tentatively, D is TRBD1 (6 bases). This CDR3 contains 15 residues. The germline gives CDR1 MNHEY, CDR2 SMNVEV (reference sequence). V lost 0 bases, J lost 5 bases, and 13 bases lay in between.

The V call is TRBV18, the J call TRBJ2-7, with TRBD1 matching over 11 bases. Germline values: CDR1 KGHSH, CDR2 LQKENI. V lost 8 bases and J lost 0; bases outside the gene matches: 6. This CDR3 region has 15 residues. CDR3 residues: CASSRDRGNSYEQYF. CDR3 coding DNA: TGTGCCAGCAGTAGGGACAGGGGGAACTCCTACGAGCAGTACTTC.

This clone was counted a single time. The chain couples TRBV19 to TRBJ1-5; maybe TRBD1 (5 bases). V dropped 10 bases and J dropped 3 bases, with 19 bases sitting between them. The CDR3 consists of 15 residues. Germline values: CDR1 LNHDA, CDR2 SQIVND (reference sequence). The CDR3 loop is CATKPPDSPNQPQHF. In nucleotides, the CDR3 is TGTGCCACTAAACCCCCAGACAGTCCCAATCAGCCCCAGCATTTT.

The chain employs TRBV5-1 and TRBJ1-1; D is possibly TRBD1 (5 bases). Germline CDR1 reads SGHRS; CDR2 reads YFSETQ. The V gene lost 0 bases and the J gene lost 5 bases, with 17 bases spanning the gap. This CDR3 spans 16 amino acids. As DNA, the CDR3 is TGCGCCAGCAGCTTGGGGGGCGTGAGAGGTAATACTGAAGCTTTCTTT. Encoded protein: CASSLGGVRGNTEAFF.

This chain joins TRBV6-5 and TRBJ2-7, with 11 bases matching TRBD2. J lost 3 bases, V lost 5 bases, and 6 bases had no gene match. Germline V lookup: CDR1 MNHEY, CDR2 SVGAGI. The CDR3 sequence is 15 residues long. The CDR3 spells CASSRLGLAGYEQYF. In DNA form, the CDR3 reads TGTGCCAGCAGTCGTCTCGGACTAGCGGGCTACGAGCAGTACTTC.

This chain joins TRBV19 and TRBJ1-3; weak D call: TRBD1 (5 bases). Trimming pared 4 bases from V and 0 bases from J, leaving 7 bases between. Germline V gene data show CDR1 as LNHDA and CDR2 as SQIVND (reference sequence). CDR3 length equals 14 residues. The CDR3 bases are TGTGCCAGTAGTACAGGGCACTCTGGAAACACCATATATTTT. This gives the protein CASSTGHSGNTIYF.

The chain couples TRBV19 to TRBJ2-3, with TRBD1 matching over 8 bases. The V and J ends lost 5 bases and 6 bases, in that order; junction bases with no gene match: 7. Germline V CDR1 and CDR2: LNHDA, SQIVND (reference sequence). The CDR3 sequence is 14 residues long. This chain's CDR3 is CASSPRTGSDTQYF. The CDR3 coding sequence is TGTGCCAGTAGTCCGAGGACAGGGTCCGATACGCAGTATTTT.

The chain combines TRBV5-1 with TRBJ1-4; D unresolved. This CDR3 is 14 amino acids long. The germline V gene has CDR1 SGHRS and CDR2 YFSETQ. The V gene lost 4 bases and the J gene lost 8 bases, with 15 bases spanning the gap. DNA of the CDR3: TGCGCCAGCAGCCCTCGGAGGTCGGGGGAAAAACTGTTTTTT. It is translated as CASSPRRSGEKLFF.

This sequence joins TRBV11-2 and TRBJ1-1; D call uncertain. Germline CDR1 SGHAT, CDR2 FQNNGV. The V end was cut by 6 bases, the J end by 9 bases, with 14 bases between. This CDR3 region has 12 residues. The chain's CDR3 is CASSSNREKAFF. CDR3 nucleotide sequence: TGTGCCAGCAGTTCTAACCGGGAAAAAGCTTTCTTT.

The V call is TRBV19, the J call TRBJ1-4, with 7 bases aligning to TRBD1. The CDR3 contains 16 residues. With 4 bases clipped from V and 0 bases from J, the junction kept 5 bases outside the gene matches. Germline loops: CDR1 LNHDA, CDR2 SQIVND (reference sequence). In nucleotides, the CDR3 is TGTGCCAGTAGTACCCGACAGGGATCAACTAATGAAAAACTGTTTTTT. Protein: CASSTRQGSTNEKLFF. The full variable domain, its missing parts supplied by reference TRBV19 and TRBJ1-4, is DGGITQSPKYLFRKEGQNVTLSCEQNLNHDAMYWYRQDPGQGLRLIYYSQIVNDFQKGDIAEGYSVSREKKESFPLTVTSAQKNPTAFYLCASSTRQGSTNEKLFFGSGTQLSVL.

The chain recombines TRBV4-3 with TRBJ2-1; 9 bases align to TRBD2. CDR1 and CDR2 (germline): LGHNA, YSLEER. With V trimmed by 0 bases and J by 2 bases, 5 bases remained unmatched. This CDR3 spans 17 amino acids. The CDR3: CASSQDLASGAYNEQFF. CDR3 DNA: TGCGCCAGCAGCCAAGATCTAGCTAGCGGGGCCTACAATGAGCAGTTCTTC.

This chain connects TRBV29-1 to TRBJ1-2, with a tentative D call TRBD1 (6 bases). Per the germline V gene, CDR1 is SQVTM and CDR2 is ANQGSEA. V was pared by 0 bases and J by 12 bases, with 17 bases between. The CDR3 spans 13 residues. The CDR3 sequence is CSVEENSGALHTF. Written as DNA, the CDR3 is TGCAGCGTTGAAGAGAATTCAGGGGCCCTTCACACCTTC.

CDR3 amino acids: CASSYSIPLFYEQYF. Here the CDR3 DNA reads TGTGCCAGCAGTTACTCGATTCCGCTATTCTACGAGCAGTACTTC. The J gene is TRBJ2-7, the V gene TRBV6-5; D gene unclear. V lost 0 bases and J lost 3, with 12 bases in between. The CDR3 length is 15 residues. Germline values: CDR1 MNHEY, CDR2 SVGAGI.

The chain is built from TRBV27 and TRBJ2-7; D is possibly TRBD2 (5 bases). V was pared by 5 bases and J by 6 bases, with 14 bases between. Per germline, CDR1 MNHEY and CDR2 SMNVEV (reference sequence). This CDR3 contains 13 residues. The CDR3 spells CASSPWENTEQYF. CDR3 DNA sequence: TGTGCCAGCAGTCCATGGGAGAATACCGAGCAGTACTTC.

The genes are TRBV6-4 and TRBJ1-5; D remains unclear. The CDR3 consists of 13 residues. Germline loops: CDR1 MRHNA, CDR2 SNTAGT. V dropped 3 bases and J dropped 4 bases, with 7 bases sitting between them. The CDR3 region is CASSERENQPQHF. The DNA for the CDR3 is TGTGCCAGCAGTGAGCGGGAGAATCAGCCCCAGCATTTT.

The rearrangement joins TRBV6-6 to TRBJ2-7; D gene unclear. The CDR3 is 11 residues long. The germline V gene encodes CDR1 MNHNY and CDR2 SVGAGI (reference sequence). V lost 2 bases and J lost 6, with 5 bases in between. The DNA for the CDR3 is TGTGCCAGCAGTTACGCCGGCGAGCAGTACTTC. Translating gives CASSYAGEQYF.

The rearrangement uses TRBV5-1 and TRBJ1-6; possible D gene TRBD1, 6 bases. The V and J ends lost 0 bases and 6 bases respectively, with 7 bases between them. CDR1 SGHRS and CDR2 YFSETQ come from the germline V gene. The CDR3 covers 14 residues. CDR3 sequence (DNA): TGCGCCAGCAGCTTGGACAGGGTTAATTCACCCCTCCACTTT. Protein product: CASSLDRVNSPLHF.

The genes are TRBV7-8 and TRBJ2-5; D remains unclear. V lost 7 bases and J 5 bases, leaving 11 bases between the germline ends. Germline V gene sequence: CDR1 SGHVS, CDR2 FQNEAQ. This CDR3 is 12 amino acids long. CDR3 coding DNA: TGTGCCAGCACCAACCCCAGGGAGACCCAGTACTTC. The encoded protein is CASTNPRETQYF.